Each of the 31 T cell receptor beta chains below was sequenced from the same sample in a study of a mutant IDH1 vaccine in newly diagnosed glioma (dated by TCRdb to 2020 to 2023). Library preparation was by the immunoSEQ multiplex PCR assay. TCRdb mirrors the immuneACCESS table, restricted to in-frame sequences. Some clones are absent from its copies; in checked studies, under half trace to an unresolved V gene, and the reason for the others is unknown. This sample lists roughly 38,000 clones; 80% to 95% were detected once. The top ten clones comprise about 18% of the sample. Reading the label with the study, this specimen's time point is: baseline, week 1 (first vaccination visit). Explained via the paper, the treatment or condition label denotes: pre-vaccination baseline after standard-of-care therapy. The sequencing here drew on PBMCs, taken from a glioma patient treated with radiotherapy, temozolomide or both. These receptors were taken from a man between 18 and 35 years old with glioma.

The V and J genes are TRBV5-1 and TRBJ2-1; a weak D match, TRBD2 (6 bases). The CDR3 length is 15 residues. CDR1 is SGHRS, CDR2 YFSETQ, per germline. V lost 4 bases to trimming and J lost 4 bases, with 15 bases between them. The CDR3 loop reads CASSQAGLEYNEQFF. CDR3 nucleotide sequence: TGCGCCAGCAGCCAAGCGGGCTTGGAGTACAATGAGCAGTTCTTC. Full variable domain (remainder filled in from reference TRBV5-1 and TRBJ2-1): KAGVTQTPRYLIKTRGQQVTLSCSPISGHRSVSWYQQTPGQGLQFLFEYFSETQRNKGNFPGRFSGRQFSNSRSEMNVSTLELGDSALYLCASSQAGLEYNEQFFGPGTRLTVL.

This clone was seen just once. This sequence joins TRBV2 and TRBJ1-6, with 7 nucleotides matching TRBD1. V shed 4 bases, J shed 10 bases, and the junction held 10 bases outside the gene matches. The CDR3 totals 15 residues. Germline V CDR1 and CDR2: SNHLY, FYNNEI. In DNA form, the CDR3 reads TGTGCCAGCAGTGCCCAAGACAGGGTACGATCACCCCTCCACTTT. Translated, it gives CASSAQDRVRSPLHF.

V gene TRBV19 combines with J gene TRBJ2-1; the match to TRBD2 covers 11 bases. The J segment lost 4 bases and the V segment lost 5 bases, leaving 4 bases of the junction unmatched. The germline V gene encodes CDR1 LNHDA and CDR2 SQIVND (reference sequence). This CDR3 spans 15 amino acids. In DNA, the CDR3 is TGTGCCAGTAGTGAGGGGACTAGCGGATACAATGAGCAGTTCTTC. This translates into CASSEGTSGYNEQFF.

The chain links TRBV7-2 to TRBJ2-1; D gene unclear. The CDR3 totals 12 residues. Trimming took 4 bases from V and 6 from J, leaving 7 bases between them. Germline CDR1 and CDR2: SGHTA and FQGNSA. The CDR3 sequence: CASSSGVNEQFF. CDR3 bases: TGTGCCAGCAGCTCAGGAGTCAATGAGCAGTTCTTC.

Here the CDR3 reads CASSYDGSYEQYF. The CDR3 bases are TGTGCCAGCAGTTACGACGGATCCTACGAGCAGTACTTC. V usage is TRBV6-5 and J usage is TRBJ2-7; D gene ambiguous. With 2 bases removed from V and 1 base from J, the gap between germline ends came to 6 bases. Germline assignment: CDR1 MNHEY and CDR2 SVGAGI. This CDR3 is built from 13 residues.

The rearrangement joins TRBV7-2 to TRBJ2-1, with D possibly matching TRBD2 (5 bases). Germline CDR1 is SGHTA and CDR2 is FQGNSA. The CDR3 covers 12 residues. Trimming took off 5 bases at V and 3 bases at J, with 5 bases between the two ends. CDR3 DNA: TGTGCCAGCAGCCGGGACTACAATGAGCAGTTCTTC. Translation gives CASSRDYNEQFF.

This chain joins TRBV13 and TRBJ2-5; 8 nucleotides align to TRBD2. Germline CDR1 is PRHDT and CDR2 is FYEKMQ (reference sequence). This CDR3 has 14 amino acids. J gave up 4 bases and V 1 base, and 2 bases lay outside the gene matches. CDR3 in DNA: TGTGCCAGCAGCTTAGTCGGGACTAGAGAGACCCAGTACTTC. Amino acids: CASSLVGTRETQYF.

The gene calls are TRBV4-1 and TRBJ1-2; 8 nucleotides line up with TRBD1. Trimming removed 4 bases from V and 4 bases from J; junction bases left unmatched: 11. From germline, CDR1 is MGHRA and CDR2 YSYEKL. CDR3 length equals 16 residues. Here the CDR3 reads CASSPSDRVLSYGYTF. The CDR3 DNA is TGCGCCAGCAGCCCGTCGGACAGGGTACTATCCTATGGCTACACCTTC.

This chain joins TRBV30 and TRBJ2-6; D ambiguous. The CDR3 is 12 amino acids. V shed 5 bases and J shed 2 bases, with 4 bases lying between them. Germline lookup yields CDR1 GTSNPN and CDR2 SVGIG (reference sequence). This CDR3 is CAWGTGANVLTF. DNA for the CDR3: TGTGCCTGGGGGACTGGGGCCAACGTCCTGACTTTC.

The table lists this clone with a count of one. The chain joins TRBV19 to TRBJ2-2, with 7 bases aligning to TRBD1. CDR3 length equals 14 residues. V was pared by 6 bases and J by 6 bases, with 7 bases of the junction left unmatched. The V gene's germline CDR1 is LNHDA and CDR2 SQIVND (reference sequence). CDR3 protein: CASRRGQVSGELFF. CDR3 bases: TGTGCCAGTAGAAGGGGGCAAGTCTCCGGGGAGCTGTTTTTT.

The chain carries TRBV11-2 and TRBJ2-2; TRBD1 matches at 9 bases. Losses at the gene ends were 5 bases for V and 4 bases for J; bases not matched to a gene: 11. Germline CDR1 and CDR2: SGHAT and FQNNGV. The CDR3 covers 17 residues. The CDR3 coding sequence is TGTGCCAGCAGCCTTAGGTGGGGACAGGGTGGCACCGGGGAGCTGTTTTTT. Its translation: CASSLRWGQGGTGELFF.

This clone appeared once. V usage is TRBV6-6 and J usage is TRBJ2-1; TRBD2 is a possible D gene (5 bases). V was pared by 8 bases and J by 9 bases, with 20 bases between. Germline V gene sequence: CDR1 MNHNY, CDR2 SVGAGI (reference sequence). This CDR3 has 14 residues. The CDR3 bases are TGTGCCAGCGGAACTAGTATTCGTTTGGGTGAGCAGTTCTTC. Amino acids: CASGTSIRLGEQFF.

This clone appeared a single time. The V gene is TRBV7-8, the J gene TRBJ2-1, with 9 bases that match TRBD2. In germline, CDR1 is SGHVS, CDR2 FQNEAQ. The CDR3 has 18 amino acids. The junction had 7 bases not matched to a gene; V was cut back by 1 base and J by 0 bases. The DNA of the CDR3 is TGTGCCAGCAGCTTAGTCGGGCTAGCGGGGAGCTCCTACAATGAGCAGTTCTTC. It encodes CASSLVGLAGSSYNEQFF.

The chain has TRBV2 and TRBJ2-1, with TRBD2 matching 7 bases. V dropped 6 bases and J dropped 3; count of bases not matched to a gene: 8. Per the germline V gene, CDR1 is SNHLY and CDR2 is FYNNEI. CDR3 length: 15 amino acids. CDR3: CASRGGRSVYNEQFF. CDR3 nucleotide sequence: TGTGCCAGCAGGGGAGGGCGTAGCGTCTACAATGAGCAGTTCTTC.

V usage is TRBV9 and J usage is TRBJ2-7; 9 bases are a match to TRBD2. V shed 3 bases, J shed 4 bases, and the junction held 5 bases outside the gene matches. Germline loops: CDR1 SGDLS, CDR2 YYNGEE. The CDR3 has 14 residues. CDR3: CASSEWREGYEQYF. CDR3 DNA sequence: TGTGCCAGCAGCGAGTGGCGGGAGGGGTACGAGCAGTACTTC.

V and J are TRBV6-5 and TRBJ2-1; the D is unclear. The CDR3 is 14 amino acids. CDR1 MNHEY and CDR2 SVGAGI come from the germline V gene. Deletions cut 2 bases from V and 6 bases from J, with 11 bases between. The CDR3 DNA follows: TGTGCCAGCAGTTACGAAGGCTGGGGCAATGAGCAGTTCTTC. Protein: CASSYEGWGNEQFF.

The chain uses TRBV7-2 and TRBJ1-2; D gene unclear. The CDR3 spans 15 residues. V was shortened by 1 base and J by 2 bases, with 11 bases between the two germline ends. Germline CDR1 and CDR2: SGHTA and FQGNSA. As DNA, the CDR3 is TGTGCCAGCAGCTTAGAGTCCAGCAAAAACTATGGCTACACCTTC. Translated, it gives CASSLESSKNYGYTF.

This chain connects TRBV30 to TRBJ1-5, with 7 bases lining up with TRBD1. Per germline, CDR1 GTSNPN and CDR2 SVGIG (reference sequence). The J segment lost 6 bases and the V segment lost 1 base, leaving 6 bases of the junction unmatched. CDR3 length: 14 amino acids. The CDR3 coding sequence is TGTGCCTGGAGTGGGGAAGGGGGCATTCAGCCCCAGCATTTT. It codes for CAWSGEGGIQPQHF.

The CDR3 region is CASSLRGARGRDDYGYTF. CDR3 nucleotides: TGCGCCAGCAGCCTCCGGGGGGCCAGGGGGCGCGATGACTATGGCTACACCTTC. The chain has TRBV5-1 and TRBJ1-2, with 8 bases aligning to TRBD1. Germline-derived CDR1 and CDR2 are SGHRS and YFSETQ. The CDR3 is 18 residues long. J lost 3 bases, V lost 4 bases, and 17 bases had no gene match.

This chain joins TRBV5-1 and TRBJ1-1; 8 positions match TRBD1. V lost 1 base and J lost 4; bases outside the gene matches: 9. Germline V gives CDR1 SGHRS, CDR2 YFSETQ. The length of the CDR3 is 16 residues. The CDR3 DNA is TGCGCCAGCAGCTTGTCCCCTGGACAGGGTGGCACTGAAGCTTTCTTT. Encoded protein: CASSLSPGQGGTEAFF.

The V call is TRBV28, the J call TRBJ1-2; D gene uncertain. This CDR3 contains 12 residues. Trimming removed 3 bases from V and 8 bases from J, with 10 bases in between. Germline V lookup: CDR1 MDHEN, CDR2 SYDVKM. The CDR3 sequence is CASSLTGRGYTF. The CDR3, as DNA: TGTGCCAGCAGTTTGACGGGTCGGGGCTACACCTTC.

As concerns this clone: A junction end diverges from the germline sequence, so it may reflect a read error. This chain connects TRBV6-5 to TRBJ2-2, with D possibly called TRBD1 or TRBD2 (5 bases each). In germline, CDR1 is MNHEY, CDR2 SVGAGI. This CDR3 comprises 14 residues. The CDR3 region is CASSYGTGSGALFF. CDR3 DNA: TGTGCCAGCAGTTACGGTACAGGATCCGGGGCGCTGTTTTTT.

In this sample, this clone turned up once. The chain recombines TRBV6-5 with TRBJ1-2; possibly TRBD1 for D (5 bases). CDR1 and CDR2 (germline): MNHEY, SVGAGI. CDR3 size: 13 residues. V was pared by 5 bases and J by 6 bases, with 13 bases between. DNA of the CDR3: TGTGCCAGCAGTCCGGGACCCCGCAATGGCTACACCTTC. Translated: CASSPGPRNGYTF.

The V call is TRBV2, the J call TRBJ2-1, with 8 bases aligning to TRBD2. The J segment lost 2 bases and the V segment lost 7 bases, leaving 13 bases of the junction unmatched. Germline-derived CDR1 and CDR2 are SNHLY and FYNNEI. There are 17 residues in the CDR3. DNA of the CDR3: TGTGCCAGCACCCCACTTCCACTAGCGGCAGCCTACAATGAGCAGTTCTTC. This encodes CASTPLPLAAAYNEQFF.

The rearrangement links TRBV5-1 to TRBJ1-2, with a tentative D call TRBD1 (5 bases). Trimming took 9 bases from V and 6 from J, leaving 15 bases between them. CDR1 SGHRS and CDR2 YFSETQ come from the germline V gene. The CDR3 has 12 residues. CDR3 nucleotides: TGCGCCACTACCGAGGGGAATAATGGCTACACCTTC. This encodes CATTEGNNGYTF.

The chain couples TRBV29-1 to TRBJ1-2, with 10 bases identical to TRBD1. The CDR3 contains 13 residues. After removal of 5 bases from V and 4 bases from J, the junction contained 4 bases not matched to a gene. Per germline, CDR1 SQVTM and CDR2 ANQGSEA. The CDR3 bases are TGCAGCGTTCGACAGGGGGCTAGCTATGGCTACACCTTC. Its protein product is CSVRQGASYGYTF.

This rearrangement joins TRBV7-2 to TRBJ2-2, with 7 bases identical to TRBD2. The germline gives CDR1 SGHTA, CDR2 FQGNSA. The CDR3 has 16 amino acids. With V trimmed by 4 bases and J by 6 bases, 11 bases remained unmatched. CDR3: CASSSQGGSVPGELFF. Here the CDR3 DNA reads TGTGCCAGCAGCTCTCAGGGCGGGAGTGTCCCCGGGGAGCTGTTTTTT.

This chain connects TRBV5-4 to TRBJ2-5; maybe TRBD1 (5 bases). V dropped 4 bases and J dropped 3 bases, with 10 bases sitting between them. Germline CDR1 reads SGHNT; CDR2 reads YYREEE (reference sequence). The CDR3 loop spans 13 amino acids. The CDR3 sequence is CASSQDRKETQYF. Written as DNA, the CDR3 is TGTGCCAGCAGCCAAGACAGAAAAGAGACCCAGTACTTC.

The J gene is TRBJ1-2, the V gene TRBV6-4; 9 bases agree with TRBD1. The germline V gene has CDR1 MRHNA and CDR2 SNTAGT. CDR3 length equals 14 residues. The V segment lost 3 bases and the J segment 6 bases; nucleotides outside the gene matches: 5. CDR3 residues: CASSEGQGGNGYTF. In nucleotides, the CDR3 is TGTGCCAGCAGTGAGGGACAGGGCGGGAATGGCTACACCTTC.

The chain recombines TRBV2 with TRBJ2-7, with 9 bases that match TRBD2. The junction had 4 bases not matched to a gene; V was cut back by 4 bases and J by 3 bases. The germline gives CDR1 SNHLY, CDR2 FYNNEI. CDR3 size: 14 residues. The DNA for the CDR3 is TGTGCCAGCAGTGGGGGACTAGCATTCTACGAGCAGTACTTC. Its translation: CASSGGLAFYEQYF.

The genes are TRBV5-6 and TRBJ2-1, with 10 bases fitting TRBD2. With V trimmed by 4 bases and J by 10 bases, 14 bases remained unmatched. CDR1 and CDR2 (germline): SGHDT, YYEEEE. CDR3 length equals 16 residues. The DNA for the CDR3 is TGTGCCAGCAGCCCTCCAGTGGCTAGCGGGAGTAGGGAGCAGTTCTTC. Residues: CASSPPVASGSREQFF.